What follows is one T cell receptor (beta chain) and its context. The antigen remains undetermined. The data stem from a study of OX40 agonist ivuxolimab in advanced cancers. Study-wide points: Relative to CD4+ cells, CD8+ T cells on average had more expanded clones. The expanded peripheral T cells' antigen specificity was not determined.

Data came from immunoSEQ multiplex PCR; TCRdb stores just in-frame clones and leaves some out. Of 85,000 to 100,000 clones in the sample, 91% were seen once. CDR1 and CDR2 from the germline V gene are SQVTM and ANQGSEA. This CDR3 region has 16 residues. Trimming at V came to 3 bases and at J to 1 base, leaving 11 bases not matched to a gene. Sequencing was performed on CD4+ or CD8+ T cells sorted from blood, taken in a trial of the OX40 agonist ivuxolimab. This receptor was taken from an adult with an advanced solid tumor such as melanoma, head and neck, liver or kidney cancer. The chain recombines TRBV29-1 with TRBJ1-1; 7 nucleotides line up with TRBD1. The CDR3 reads CSVEGWEGAKNTEAFF. In nucleotides, the CDR3 is TGCAGCGTTGAGGGGTGGGAGGGGGCTAAGAACACTGAAGCTTTCTTT.